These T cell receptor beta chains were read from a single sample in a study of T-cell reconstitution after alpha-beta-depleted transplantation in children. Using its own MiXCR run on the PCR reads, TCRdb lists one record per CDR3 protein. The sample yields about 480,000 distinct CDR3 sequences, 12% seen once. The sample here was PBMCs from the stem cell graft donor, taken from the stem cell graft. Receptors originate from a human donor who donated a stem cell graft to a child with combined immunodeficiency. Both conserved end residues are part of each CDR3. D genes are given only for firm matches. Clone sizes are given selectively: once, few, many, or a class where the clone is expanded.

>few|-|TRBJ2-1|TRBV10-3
TGTGCCATCAGTGATGGAAATGAGCAGTTCTTC
CAISDGNEQFF
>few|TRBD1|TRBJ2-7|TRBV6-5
TGTGCCAGCAGTAACCGGGACAGTTCCTACGAGCAGTACTTC
CASSNRDSSYEQYF
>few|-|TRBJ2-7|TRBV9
TGTGCCAGCAGCGTAGGCGGGGAAGGATACGAGCAGTACTTC
CASSVGGEGYEQYF
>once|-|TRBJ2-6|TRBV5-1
TGCGCCAGCAGCCATGGACCCTCTGGGGCCAACGTCCTGACTTTC
CASSHGPSGANVLTF
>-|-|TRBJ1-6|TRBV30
TGTGCCTGGACGTCCAGGGCTTTCGGTGATTCACCCCTCCACTTT
CAWTSRAFGDSPLHF
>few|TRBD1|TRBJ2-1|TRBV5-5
TGTGCCAGCAGCTTGGGGGCCTCACAGGGGGCGTTCAGCTTC
CASSLGASQGAFSF
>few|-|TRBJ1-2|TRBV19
TGTGCCAGTAGTCTCCCCTCTACGGAGACTAACTATGGCTACACCTTC
CASSLPSTETNYGYTF
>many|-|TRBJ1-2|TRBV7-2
TGTGCCAGCACCGAGCAGGGAGGTGGCTACACCTTC
CASTEQGGGYTF
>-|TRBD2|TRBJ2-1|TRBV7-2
TGTGCCAGCAGCCCCCGGACTAGCGGGAGTATAAATGAGCAGTTCTTC
CASSPRTSGSINEQFF
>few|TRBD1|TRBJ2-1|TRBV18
TGTGCCAGCTCACCTAGAGTGCAGGGGGCTTTTTACAATGAGCAGTTCTTC
CASSPRVQGAFYNEQFF
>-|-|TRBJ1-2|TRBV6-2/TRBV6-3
TGTGCCAGCAGTTACTCGGGCTTTCGGGGCCCCTCGAACTATGGCTACACCTTC
CASSYSGFRGPSNYGYTF
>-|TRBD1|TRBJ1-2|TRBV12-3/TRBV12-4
TGTGCCAGCAAACCTGGAGGGACAGGCGGACCCTATGGCTACACCTTC
CASKPGGTGGPYGYTF
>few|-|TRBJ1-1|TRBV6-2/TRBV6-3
TGTGCCAGCAGTTACCGGGGATCGGGTAACACTGAAGCTTTCTTT
CASSYRGSGNTEAFF
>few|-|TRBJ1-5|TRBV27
TGTGCCAGCAGGGTGGACTCCAGCTTAGTAGAGCCCCAGCATTTT
CASRVDSSLVEPQHF
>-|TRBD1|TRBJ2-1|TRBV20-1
TGCAGTGCTAGGATCCGGACAGGGCTGGATGAGCAGTTCTTC
CSARIRTGLDEQFF
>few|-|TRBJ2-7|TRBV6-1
TGTGCCAGCAGTGAAGCGGATCAGGGTTTGTTTTCCTACGAGCAGTACTTC
CASSEADQGLFSYEQYF
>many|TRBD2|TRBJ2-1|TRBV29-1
TGCAGCGTCCTAGCGGGGGCCACTTACAATGAGCAGTTCTTC
CSVLAGATYNEQFF
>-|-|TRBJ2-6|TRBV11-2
TGTGCCAGCAGCCCTTTGGGGTTACCTGGGGCCAACGTCCTGACTTTC
CASSPLGLPGANVLTF
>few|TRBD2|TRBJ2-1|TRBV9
TGTGCCAGCAGCCCAACAGGACTAGCGGGGGGCAATGAGCAGTTCTTC
CASSPTGLAGGNEQFF
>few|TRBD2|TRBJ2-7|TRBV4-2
TGTGCCAGCAGCCCCTTAACTAGCGGGGGTCACTCCTACGAGCAGTACTTC
CASSPLTSGGHSYEQYF
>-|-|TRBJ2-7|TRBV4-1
TGCGCCAGCAGCCAAGACGGGACTTCCTACGAGCAGTACTTC
CASSQDGTSYEQYF
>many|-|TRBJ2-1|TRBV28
TGCGCCAGCAGTTATTACTCCTACAATGAGCAGTTCTTC
CASSYYSYNEQFF
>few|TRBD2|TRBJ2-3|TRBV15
TGTGCCACCAGCGTTGATAGCGGGGACACAGATACGCAGTATTTT
CATSVDSGDTDTQYF
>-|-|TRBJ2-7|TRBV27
TGTGCCAGCAGTTTATCCTGGGGGAAGTACGAGCAGTACTTC
CASSLSWGKYEQYF
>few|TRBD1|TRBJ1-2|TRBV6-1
TGTGCCAGCAGAGACAGGGGCACCTATGGCTACACCTTC
CASRDRGTYGYTF
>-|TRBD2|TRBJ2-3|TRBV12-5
TGTGCTAGTGGTCCTCCCTTGGGGGGTCTGCGACTAGCGGGAGTAGATACGCAGTATTTT
CASGPPLGGLRLAGVDTQYF
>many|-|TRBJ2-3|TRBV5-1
TGCGCCAGCAGCTTTGGGGGGCATACGCAGTATTTT
CASSFGGHTQYF
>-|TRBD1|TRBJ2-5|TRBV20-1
TGCAGTGCGGCAGACAGGGGGAGGCAAGAGACCCAGTACTTC
CSAADRGRQETQYF
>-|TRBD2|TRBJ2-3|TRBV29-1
TGCAGCGTTGAAGATCGTCTAGCGGGGGGTGGAGATACGCAGTATTTT
CSVEDRLAGGGDTQYF
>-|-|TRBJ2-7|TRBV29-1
TGCAGCGTGGTGTTAGGGTACGAGCAGTACTTC
CSVVLGYEQYF
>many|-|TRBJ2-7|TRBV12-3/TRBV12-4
TGTGCCAGCAGAGATACTAGCTTCTCCTACGAGCAGTACTTC
CASRDTSFSYEQYF
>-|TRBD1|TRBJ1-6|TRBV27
TGTGCCAGCAGTGGGACAGCCGGAAGTCCCCTCCACTTT
CASSGTAGSPLHF
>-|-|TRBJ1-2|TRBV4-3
TGCGCCAGCAGCCACCTCAACCTTGGAAGACATGGCTACACCTTC
CASSHLNLGRHGYTF
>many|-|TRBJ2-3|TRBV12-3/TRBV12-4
TGTGCCAGCAGTTTAGGGGCCACAGATACGCAGTATTTT
CASSLGATDTQYF
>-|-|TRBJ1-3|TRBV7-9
TGTGCCAGCAGCCCCCAGGGAATTGGTGGAAACACCATATATTTT
CASSPQGIGGNTIYF
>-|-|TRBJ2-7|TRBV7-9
TGTGCCAGCAGCTACGACACTCGCTACGAGCAGTACTTC
CASSYDTRYEQYF
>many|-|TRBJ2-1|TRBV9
TGTGCCAGCAGCGTCGTTAGCTCCTACAATGAGCAGTTCTTC
CASSVVSSYNEQFF
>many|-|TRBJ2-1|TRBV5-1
TGCGCCAGCAGCTTGACGGGACACCGCAATGAGCAGTTCTTC
CASSLTGHRNEQFF
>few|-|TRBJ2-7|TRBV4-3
TGCGCCAGCAGCCAAGGGCGCCAGGCGGAATTCGAGCAGTACTTC
CASSQGRQAEFEQYF
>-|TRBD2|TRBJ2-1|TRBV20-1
TGCAGTGCTAGAGATCTGGGGCGGGAGCTCAATGAGCAGTTCTTC
CSARDLGRELNEQFF
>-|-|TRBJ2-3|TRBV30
TGTGCCTGGAGTTCGGGGGCCTTCACGCAGTATTTT
CAWSSGAFTQYF
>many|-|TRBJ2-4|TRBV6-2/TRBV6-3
TGTGCCAGCAGTTACAGCGGCGGGACGGGCATTCAGTACTTC
CASSYSGGTGIQYF
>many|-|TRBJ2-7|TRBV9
TGTGCCAGCAGCGTAGAGGGGTCAGATGGGTACGAGCAGTACTTC
CASSVEGSDGYEQYF
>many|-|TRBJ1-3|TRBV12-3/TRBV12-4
TGTGCCAGCAGGTCAAATTGGCGAAACACCATATATTTT
CASRSNWRNTIYF
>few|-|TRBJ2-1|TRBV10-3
TGTGCCATCAGTGAGTCGAGGGCCTTTGGGGACAATGAGCAGTTCTTC
CAISESRAFGDNEQFF
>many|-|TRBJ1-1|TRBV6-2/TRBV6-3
TGTGCCACCCTGGACGGCTTGAACACTGAAGCTTTCTTT
CATLDGLNTEAFF